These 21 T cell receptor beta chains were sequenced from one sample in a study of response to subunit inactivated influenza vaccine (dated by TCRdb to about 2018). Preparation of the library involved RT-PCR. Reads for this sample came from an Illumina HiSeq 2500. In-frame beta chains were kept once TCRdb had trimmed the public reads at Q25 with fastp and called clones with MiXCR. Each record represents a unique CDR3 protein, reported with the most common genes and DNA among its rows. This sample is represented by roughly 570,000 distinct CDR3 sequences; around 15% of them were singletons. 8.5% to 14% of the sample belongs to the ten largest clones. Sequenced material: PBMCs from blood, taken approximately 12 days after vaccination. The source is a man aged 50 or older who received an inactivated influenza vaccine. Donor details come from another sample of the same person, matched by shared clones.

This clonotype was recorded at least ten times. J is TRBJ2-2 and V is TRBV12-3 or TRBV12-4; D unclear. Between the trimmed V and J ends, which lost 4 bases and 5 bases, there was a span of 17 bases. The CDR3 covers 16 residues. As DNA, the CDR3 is TGTGCCAGCAGTTGGGCCCGGACGGTAGCAACCGGGGAGCTGTTTTTT. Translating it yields CASSWARTVATGELFF.

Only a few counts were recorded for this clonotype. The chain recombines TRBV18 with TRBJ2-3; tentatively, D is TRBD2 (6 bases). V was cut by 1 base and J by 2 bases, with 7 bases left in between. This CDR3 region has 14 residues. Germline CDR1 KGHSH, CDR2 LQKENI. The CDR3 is CASSPRTNTDTQYF. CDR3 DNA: TGTGCCAGCTCACCACGGACTAACACAGATACGCAGTATTTT. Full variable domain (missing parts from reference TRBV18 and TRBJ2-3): NAGVMQNPRHLVRRRGQEARLRCSPMKGHSHVYWYRQLPEEGLKFMVYLQKENIIDESGMPKERFSAEFPKEGPSILRIQQVVRGDSAAYFCASSPRTNTDTQYFGPGTRLTVL.

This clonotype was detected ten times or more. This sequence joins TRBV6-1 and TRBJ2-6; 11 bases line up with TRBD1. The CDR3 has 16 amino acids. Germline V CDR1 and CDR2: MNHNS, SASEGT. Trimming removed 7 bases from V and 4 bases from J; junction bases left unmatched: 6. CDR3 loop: CASTGQGALGANVLTF. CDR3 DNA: TGTGCCAGCACTGGACAGGGGGCCTTGGGGGCCAACGTCCTGACTTTC.

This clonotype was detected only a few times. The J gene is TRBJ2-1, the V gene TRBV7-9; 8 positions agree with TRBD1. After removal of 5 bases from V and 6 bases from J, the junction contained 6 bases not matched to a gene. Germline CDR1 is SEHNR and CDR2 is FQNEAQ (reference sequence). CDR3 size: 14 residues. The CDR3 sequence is CASSQSGTGNEQFF. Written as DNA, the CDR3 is TGTGCCAGCAGCCAATCCGGGACAGGCAATGAGCAGTTCTTC.

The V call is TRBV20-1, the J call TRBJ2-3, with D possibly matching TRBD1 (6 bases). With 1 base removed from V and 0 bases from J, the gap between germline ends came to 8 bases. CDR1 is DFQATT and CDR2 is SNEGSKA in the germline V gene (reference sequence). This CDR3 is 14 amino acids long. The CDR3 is CSARAGTSTDTQYF. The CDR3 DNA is TGCAGTGCTAGAGCAGGGACAAGCACAGATACGCAGTATTTT.

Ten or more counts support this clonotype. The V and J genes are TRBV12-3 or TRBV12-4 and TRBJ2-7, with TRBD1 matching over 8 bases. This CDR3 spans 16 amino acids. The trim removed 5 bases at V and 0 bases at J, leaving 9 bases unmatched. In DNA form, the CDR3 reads TGTGCCAGCAGTCCACGAAATCAGGGGGCCTCCTACGAGCAGTACTTC. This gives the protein CASSPRNQGASYEQYF.

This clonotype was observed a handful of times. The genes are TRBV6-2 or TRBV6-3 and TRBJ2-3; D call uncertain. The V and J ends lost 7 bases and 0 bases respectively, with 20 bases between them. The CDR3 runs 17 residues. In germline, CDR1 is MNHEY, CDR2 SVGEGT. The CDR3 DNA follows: TGTGCCAGCACCAGATCACCATGGCAGCCTAGCACAGATACGCAGTATTTT. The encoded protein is CASTRSPWQPSTDTQYF.

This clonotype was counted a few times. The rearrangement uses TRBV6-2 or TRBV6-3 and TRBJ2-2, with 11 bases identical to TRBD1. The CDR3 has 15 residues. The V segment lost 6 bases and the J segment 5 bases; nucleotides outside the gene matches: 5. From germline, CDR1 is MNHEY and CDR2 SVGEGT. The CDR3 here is CASRRDRGKTGELFF. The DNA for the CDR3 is TGTGCCAGCAGAAGGGACAGGGGGAAGACCGGGGAGCTGTTTTTT.

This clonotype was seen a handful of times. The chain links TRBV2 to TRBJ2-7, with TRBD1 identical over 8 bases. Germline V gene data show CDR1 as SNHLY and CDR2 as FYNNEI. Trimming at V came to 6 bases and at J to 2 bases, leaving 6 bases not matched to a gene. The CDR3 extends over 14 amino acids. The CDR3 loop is CASRPGGSPYEQYF. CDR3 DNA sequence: TGTGCCAGCAGGCCAGGGGGCTCCCCCTACGAGCAGTACTTC.

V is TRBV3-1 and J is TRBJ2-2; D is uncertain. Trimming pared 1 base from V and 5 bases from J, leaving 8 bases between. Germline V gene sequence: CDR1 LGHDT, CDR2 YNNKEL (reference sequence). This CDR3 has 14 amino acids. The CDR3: CASSQVQTTGELFF. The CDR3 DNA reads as TGTGCCAGCAGCCAAGTTCAAACTACCGGGGAGCTGTTTTTT.

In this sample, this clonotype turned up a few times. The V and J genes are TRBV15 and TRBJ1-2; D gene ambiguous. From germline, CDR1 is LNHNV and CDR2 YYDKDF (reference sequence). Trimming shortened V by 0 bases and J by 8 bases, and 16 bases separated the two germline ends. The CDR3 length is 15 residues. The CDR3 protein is CATSRDQGFTGGYTF. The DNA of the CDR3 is TGTGCCACCAGCAGAGATCAAGGGTTTACGGGGGGCTACACCTTC. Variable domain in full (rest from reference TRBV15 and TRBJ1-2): DAMVIQNPRYQVTQFGKPVTLSCSQTLNHNVMYWYQQKSSQAPKLLFHYYDKDFNNEADTPDNFQSRRPNTSFCFLDIRSPGLGDTAMYLCATSRDQGFTGGYTFGSGTRLTVV.

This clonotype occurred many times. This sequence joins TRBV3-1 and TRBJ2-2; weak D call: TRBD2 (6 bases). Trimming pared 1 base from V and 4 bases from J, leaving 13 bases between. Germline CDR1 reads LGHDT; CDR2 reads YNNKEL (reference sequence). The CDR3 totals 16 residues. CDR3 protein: CASSQVPGVGTGELFF. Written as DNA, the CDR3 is TGTGCCAGCAGCCAAGTGCCGGGAGTGGGCACCGGGGAGCTGTTTTTT.

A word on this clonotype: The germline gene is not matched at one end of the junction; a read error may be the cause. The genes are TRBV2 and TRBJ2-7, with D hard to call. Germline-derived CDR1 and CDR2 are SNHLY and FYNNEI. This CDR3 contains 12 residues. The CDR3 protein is CASREVNYEQYF. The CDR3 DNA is TGTGCCAGCAGAGAAGTAAACTACGAGCAGTACTTC.

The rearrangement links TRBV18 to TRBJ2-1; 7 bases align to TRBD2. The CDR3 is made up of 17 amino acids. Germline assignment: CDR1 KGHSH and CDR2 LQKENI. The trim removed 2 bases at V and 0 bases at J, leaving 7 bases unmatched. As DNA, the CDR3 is TGTGCCAGCTCACCATCGCCTAGCGGTAACTCCTACAATGAGCAGTTCTTC. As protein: CASSPSPSGNSYNEQFF. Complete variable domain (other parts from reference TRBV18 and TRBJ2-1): NAGVMQNPRHLVRRRGQEARLRCSPMKGHSHVYWYRQLPEEGLKFMVYLQKENIIDESGMPKERFSAEFPKEGPSILRIQQVVRGDSAAYFCASSPSPSGNSYNEQFFGPGTRLTVL.

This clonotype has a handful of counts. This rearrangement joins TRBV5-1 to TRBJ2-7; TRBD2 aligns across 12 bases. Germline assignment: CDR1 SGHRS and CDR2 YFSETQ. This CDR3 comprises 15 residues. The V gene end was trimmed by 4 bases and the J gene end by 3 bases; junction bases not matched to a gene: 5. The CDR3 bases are TGCGCCAGCAGCCTCGGACTAGCGGGAAACTACGAGCAGTACTTC. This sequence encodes CASSLGLAGNYEQYF.

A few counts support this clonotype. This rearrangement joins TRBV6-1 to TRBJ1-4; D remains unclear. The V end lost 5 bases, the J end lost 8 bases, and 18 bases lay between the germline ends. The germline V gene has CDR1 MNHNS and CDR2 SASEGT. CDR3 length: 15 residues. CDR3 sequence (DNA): TGTGCCAGCAGTAGCCAGGACCGGGTGTGGGAAAAACTGTTTTTT. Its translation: CASSSQDRVWEKLFF.

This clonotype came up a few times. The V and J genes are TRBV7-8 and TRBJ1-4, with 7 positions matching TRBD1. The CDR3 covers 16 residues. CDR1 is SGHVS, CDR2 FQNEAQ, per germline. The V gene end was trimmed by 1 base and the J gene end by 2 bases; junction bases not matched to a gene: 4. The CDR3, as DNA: TGTGCCAGCAGCTTAGGAGGGGGCCCGACTAATGAAAAACTGTTTTTT. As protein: CASSLGGGPTNEKLFF.

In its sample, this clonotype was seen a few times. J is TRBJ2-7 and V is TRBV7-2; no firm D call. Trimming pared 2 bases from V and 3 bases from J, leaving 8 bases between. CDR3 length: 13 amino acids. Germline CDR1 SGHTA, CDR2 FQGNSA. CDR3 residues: CASSLITGYEQYF. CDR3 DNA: TGTGCCAGCAGCTTAATTACTGGCTACGAGCAGTACTTC.

In nucleotides, the CDR3 is TGTGCCAGCAGCCACTCCCTCCACAGGGCTACCGCCGGGGAGCTGTTTTTT. This sequence encodes CASSHSLHRATAGELFF. The chain combines TRBV4-2 with TRBJ2-2; a possible D gene is TRBD1 (6 bases). The CDR3 runs to 17 residues. Trimming took off 3 bases at V and 6 bases at J, with 20 bases between the two ends. CDR1 is LGHNA and CDR2 is YNFKEQ in the germline V gene.

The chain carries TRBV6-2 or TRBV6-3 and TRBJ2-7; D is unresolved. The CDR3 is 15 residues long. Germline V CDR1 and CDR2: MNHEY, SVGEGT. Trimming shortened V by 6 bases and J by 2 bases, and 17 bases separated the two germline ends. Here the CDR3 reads CASRSHSTLTYEQYF. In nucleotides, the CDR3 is TGTGCCAGCAGATCCCATTCGACTTTAACCTACGAGCAGTACTTC.

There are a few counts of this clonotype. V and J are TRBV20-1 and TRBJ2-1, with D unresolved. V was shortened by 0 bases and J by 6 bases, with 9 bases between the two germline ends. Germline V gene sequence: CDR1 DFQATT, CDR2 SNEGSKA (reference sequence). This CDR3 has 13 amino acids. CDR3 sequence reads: CSAREGGFNEQFF. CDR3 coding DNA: TGCAGTGCTAGAGAGGGTGGGTTCAATGAGCAGTTCTTC.